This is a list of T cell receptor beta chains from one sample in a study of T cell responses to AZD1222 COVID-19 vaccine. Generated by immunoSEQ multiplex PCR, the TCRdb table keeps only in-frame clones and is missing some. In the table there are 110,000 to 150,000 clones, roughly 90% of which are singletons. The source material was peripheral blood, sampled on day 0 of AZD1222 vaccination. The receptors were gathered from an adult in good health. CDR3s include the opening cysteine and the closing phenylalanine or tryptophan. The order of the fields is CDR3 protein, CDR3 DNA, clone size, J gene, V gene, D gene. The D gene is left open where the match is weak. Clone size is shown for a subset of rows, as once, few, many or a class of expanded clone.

CASSLEDTEAFF TGTGCCAGCAGCTTAGAGGACACTGAAGCTTTCTTT . TRBJ1-1 TRBV7-2 .
CASSPTQEEKLFF TGTGCCAGCAGTCCAACCCAGGAGGAAAAACTGTTTTTT . TRBJ1-4 TRBV28 .
CASSRGAMSSYEQYF TGTGCCAGCTCACGGGGGGCTATGAGCTCCTACGAGCAGTACTTC . TRBJ2-7 TRBV18 .
CASSPRQGLNYGYTF TGTGCCAGCAGCCCCCGACAGGGCCTTAACTATGGCTACACCTTC . TRBJ1-2 TRBV9 TRBD1
CASSQGYEQFF TGTGCCAGCAGCCAGGGGTATGAGCAGTTCTTC . TRBJ2-1 TRBV3-1/TRBV3-2 .
CASSKYRSTNYGYTF TGTGCCAGCAGCAAGTACAGGAGTACTAACTATGGCTACACCTTC . TRBJ1-2 TRBV5-8 .
CATASGVKQFF TGTGCCACCGCCTCCGGGGTTAAGCAGTTCTTC . TRBJ2-1 TRBV6-5 .
CASSLGQNNEQFF TGTGCCAGCAGCTTAGGACAGAACAATGAGCAGTTCTTC . TRBJ2-1 TRBV7-2 .
CASSLDSATNEKLFF TGTGCCAGCAGCCTGGACAGTGCAACTAATGAAAAACTGTTTTTT . TRBJ1-4 TRBV7-2 .
CASSLTVSNQPQHF TGTGCCAGCAGCCTGACAGTTAGCAATCAGCCCCAGCATTTT . TRBJ1-5 TRBV3-1/TRBV3-2 .
CASSFLLDRRTGNSPLHF TGTGCCAGCAGCTTTTTACTTGACCGAAGGACCGGGAATTCACCCCTCCACTTT . TRBJ1-6 TRBV11-2 .
CASSPSSYNEQFF TGTGCCAGCAGCCCAAGCTCCTACAATGAGCAGTTCTTC . TRBJ2-1 TRBV6-6 .
CSASLLAGNAGETQYF TGCAGTGCTAGTCTCCTAGCGGGGAACGCCGGGGAGACCCAGTACTTC once TRBJ2-5 TRBV20-1 TRBD2
CASKDLGRGGTEAFF TGTGCCAGTAAAGACTTAGGCAGGGGGGGCACTGAAGCTTTCTTT . TRBJ1-1 TRBV6-5 TRBD1
CASSGSVVTNTEAFF TGTGCCAGCAGTGGCAGCGTCGTCACGAACACTGAAGCTTTCTTT . TRBJ1-1 TRBV2 .